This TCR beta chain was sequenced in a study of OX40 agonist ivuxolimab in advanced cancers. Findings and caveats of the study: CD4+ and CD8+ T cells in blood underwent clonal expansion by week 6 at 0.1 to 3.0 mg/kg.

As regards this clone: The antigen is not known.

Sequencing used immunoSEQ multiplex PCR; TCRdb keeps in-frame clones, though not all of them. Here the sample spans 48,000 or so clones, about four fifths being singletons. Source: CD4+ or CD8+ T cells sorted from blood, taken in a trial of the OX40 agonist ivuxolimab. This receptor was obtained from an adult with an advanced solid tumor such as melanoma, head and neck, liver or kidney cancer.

The CDR3 sequence is CASSPRGGWTEAFF. The CDR3 DNA is TGTGCCAGCAGTCCCCGTGGGGGCTGGACTGAAGCTTTCTTT. The chain joins TRBV27 to TRBJ1-1; tentative D call: TRBD1 (6 bases). With 5 bases removed from V and 5 bases from J, the gap between germline ends came to 15 bases. Germline CDR1 reads MNHEY; CDR2 reads SMNVEV (reference sequence). The CDR3 runs 14 residues.